One sample yielded the 31 T cell receptor beta chains listed below, sequenced in a study of CD8+CD57+ T cells in acquired aplastic anemia. According to the study, genomic DNA was the template for TCR beta VDJ and CDR3 profiling. TCRdb re-derived calls from the reads in MiXCR, one entry per CDR3 protein. There are around 290,000 distinct CDR3 sequences in the sample; about three fifths occur only once, and 1% to 1.5% lies in the top ten. The patients chosen for sequencing had shown expansion of CD8+CD57+ cells (detected by flow cytometry). Sequencing was performed on sorted CD4+, CD8+, or CD8+CD57+ T cells (not recorded which) from PBMCs. These receptors originate from a human donor with aplastic anemia.

This chain links TRBV9 with TRBJ2-1; 10 bases match TRBD2. CDR1 is SGDLS, CDR2 YYNGEE, per germline. Trimming at V came to 0 bases and at J to 0 bases, leaving 3 bases not matched to a gene. The length of the CDR3 is 17 residues. The CDR3 bases are TGTGCCAGCAGCGTAGAGCGGGAGGGAAGCTCCTACAATGAGCAGTTCTTC. Its protein product is CASSVEREGSSYNEQFF.

This CDR3 is CAISESGTKNIQYF. CDR3 DNA sequence: TGTGCCATCAGTGAGTCCGGGACGAAAAACATTCAGTACTTC. This chain joins TRBV10-3 and TRBJ2-4, with D perhaps assigned TRBD1 or TRBD2 (5 bases each). The CDR3 is 14 amino acids. Trimming shortened V by 0 bases and J by 4 bases, and 7 bases separated the two germline ends. The germline gives CDR1 ENHRY, CDR2 SYGVKD.

The J gene is TRBJ1-6, the V gene TRBV9; TRBD1 agrees at 9 bases. Germline V gene lookup returns CDR1 SGDLS and CDR2 YYNGEE. V lost 3 bases and J lost 10; bases outside the gene matches: 5. The CDR3 spans 14 residues. The CDR3 loop reads CASSARTGASPLHF. Written as DNA, the CDR3 is TGTGCCAGCAGCGCACGGACAGGGGCCTCACCCCTCCACTTT.

The J gene is TRBJ2-3, the V gene TRBV7-2; possible D gene TRBD2, 6 bases. CDR1 and CDR2 from the germline V gene are SGHTA and FQGNSA. V was pared by 3 bases and J by 4 bases, with 11 bases between. The CDR3 contains 14 residues. The CDR3 here is CASSFVRDSDTQYF. In nucleotides, the CDR3 is TGTGCCAGCAGCTTTGTGCGGGATTCAGATACGCAGTATTTT. The complete variable domain, with remaining parts taken from reference TRBV7-2 and TRBJ2-3, reads GAGVSQSPSNKVTEKGKDVELRCDPISGHTALYWYRQSLGQGLEFLIYFQGNSAPDKSGLPSDRFSAERTGGSVSTLTIQRTQQEDSAVYLCASSFVRDSDTQYFGPGTRLTVL.

This clonotype was seen many times. This chain links TRBV12-3 or TRBV12-4 with TRBJ1-1; D ambiguous. The V end lost 7 bases, the J end lost 0 bases, and 12 bases lay between the germline ends. There are 14 residues in the CDR3. This CDR3 is CASTGQLMNTEAFF. Written as DNA, the CDR3 is TGTGCCAGCACCGGGCAGCTCATGAACACTGAAGCTTTCTTT.

This sequence joins TRBV7-9 and TRBJ2-7; D is undetermined. There are 13 residues in the CDR3. The V end was cut by 7 bases, the J end by 1 base, with 11 bases between. In germline, CDR1 is SEHNR, CDR2 FQNEAQ (reference sequence). CDR3: CASTPDWSYEQYF. The DNA of the CDR3 is TGTGCCAGCACCCCAGACTGGTCCTACGAGCAGTACTTC. Looking up the rest from reference TRBV7-9 and TRBJ2-7 gives the full variable domain: DTGVSQNPRHKITKRGQNVTFRCDPISEHNRLYWYRQTLGQGPEFLTYFQNEAQLEKSRLLSDRFSAERPKGSFSTLEIQRTEQGDSAMYLCASTPDWSYEQYFGPGTRLTVT.

Details on this clonotype: At one end the junction does not follow the germline gene, possibly because of a read error. The rearrangement links TRBV7-3 to TRBJ2-1; a possible D gene is TRBD2 (5 bases). The CDR3 length is 14 residues. From germline, CDR1 is SGHTA and CDR2 FQGTGA. This CDR3 reads CASSSDYTNNERFF. DNA for the CDR3: TGTGCCAGCAGCTCCGACTACACCAACAATGAGCGGTTCTTC.

The gene calls are TRBV5-1 and TRBJ1-1, with D perhaps matching TRBD1 (5 bases). V shed 4 bases and J shed 3 bases, with 13 bases lying between them. Looked up from germline, CDR1 is SGHRS and CDR2 is YFSETQ. The CDR3 runs to 14 residues. CDR3 bases: TGCGCCAGCAGCCCAAAATGGGGGGACACTGAAGCTTTCTTT. Translating it yields CASSPKWGDTEAFF.

This clonotype was found many times. The chain is built from TRBV9 and TRBJ1-5; D is unclear. Between the trimmed V and J ends, which lost 0 bases and 4 bases, there was a span of 2 bases. The CDR3 is 12 residues long. CDR1 SGDLS and CDR2 YYNGEE come from the germline V gene. As DNA, the CDR3 is TGTGCCAGCAGCGTAGAGAATCAGCCCCAGCATTTT. It codes for CASSVENQPQHF.

V usage is TRBV19 and J usage is TRBJ2-5; 9 bases are shared with TRBD2. The length of the CDR3 is 15 residues. Germline V gene lookup returns CDR1 LNHDA and CDR2 SQIVND (reference sequence). Trimming at V came to 3 bases and at J to 5 bases, leaving 7 bases not matched to a gene. CDR3 loop: CASSILAGRGETQYF. The CDR3 DNA is TGTGCCAGTAGTATCCTAGCGGGACGGGGTGAGACCCAGTACTTC.

This clonotype was recorded at least ten times. The V and J genes are TRBV6-1 and TRBJ1-5; D gene uncertain. V was trimmed by 3 bases and J by 4 bases, leaving 10 bases between them. Germline V gene sequence: CDR1 MNHNS, CDR2 SASEGT. The CDR3 spans 14 residues. CDR3 sequence: CASSDAERNQPQHF. The CDR3 DNA reads TGTGCCAGCAGTGACGCGGAGAGGAATCAGCCCCAGCATTTT.

The rearrangement uses TRBV10-3 and TRBJ2-3; possibly TRBD1 or TRBD2 for D (5 bases each). The CDR3 is 14 amino acids. Germline V gene sequence: CDR1 ENHRY, CDR2 SYGVKD. The V end lost 7 bases, the J end lost 2 bases, and 13 bases lay between the germline ends. CDR3 in amino acids: CAINPGRTTDTQYF. DNA for the CDR3: TGTGCCATCAATCCGGGACGGACCACAGATACGCAGTATTTT.

V and J are TRBV10-3 and TRBJ2-1, with TRBD2 matching 8 bases. CDR3 size: 15 residues. The V gene end was trimmed by 4 bases and the J gene end by 2 bases; junction bases not matched to a gene: 4. CDR1 is ENHRY and CDR2 is SYGVKD in the germline V gene. CDR3 region: CAISGTSLPYNEQFF. Written as DNA, the CDR3 is TGTGCCATCAGTGGGACTAGCCTTCCCTACAATGAGCAGTTCTTC.

The rearrangement joins TRBV5-1 to TRBJ2-7, with 7 bases aligning to TRBD1. Gene TRBJ2-1 matches the end of the DNA better, so the J call may be wrong. Germline CDR1 SGHRS, CDR2 YFSETQ. The CDR3 totals 14 residues. CDR3 in DNA: TGCGCCAGCAGCTCACTCGACAGGGACAATGAGCAGTTCTTC. Protein: CASSSLDRDNEQFF.

V gene TRBV20-1 combines with J gene TRBJ2-7; 7 nucleotides agree with TRBD2. V dropped 6 bases and J dropped 4; count of bases not matched to a gene: 9. This CDR3 spans 13 amino acids. CDR1 and CDR2 from the germline V gene are DFQATT and SNEGSKA (reference sequence). The CDR3 bases are TGCAGTGCCAGAAACGGGCGGGAGTACGAGCAGTACTTC. This codes for CSARNGREYEQYF.

CDR3 sequence: CSDGGRAHEQYF. CDR3 coding DNA: TGCAGTGACGGCGGGAGGGCCCACGAGCAGTACTTC. V gene TRBV20-1 combines with J gene TRBJ2-7; 9 nucleotides match TRBD2. Germline lookup yields CDR1 DFQATT and CDR2 SNEGSKA (reference sequence). The length of the CDR3 is 12 residues. V was clipped by 7 bases and J by 5 bases; unmatched bases: 6.

The gene calls are TRBV25-1 and TRBJ1-2; D uncertain. Germline V gene sequence: CDR1 MGHDK, CDR2 SYGVNS. With 4 bases removed from V and 2 bases from J, the gap between germline ends came to 8 bases. CDR3 length: 13 residues. The CDR3 nucleotides read TGTGCCAGCAGTGCTTCACCCAACTATGGCTACACCTTC. Translation gives CASSASPNYGYTF.

This clonotype was detected ten times or more. The chain combines TRBV15 with TRBJ2-5; D call uncertain. This CDR3 comprises 14 residues. CDR1 is LNHNV and CDR2 is YYDKDF in the germline V gene (reference sequence). V was trimmed by 0 bases and J by 2 bases, leaving 7 bases between them. The CDR3 here is CATSRDSPQETQYF. In DNA, the CDR3 is TGTGCCACCAGCAGAGACAGCCCACAAGAGACCCAGTACTTC.

About this clonotype: Since no conserved phenylalanine or tryptophan closes the CDR3, a read error is the likely cause. The chain carries TRBV19 and TRBJ2-6; D remains ambiguous. This CDR3 is built from 12 residues. Germline CDR1 reads LNHDA; CDR2 reads SQIVND (reference sequence). The V end was cut by 6 bases, the J end by 4 bases, with 4 bases between. CDR3 sequence (DNA): TGTGCCAGTAGGCCGGGGGCCAACGTCCTGACTCTC. Translation: CASRPGANVLTL.

The V gene is TRBV19, the J gene TRBJ1-2; TRBD1 aligns across 7 bases. Germline V gene lookup returns CDR1 LNHDA and CDR2 SQIVND (reference sequence). Unmatched junction bases numbered 16, after V lost 11 bases and J lost 7 bases. This CDR3 contains 14 residues. The CDR3 DNA reads TGTGCCGCTAAAAGAGCCCGGGACAGTGCTGGCTACACCTTC. Amino acids: CAAKRARDSAGYTF.

The rearrangement uses TRBV10-3 and TRBJ1-4; 7 bases line up with TRBD1. J was trimmed by 4 bases and V by 9 bases; bases with no gene match: 5. Germline CDR1 and CDR2: ENHRY and SYGVKD. The CDR3 is 13 amino acids. The CDR3 bases are TGTGCCATTTCCGGGACAGATAATGAAAAACTGTTTTTT. This gives the protein CAISGTDNEKLFF.

The rearrangement joins TRBV10-1 to TRBJ1-6; no definite D call. CDR3 size: 18 residues. V lost 0 bases and J 10 bases, leaving 22 bases between the germline ends. Germline-derived CDR1 and CDR2 are WNHNN and SYGVQD (reference sequence). Here the CDR3 reads CASSESSQGSVTNSPLHF. The CDR3 DNA reads as TGCGCCAGCAGTGAGTCGAGCCAAGGGTCAGTAACCAACTCACCCCTCCACTTT.

This clonotype appeared many times. The genes are TRBV29-1 and TRBJ1-1; TRBD1 agrees at 8 bases. The junction had 7 bases not matched to a gene; V was cut back by 4 bases and J by 6 bases. The CDR3 has 13 amino acids. Germline CDR1 SQVTM, CDR2 ANQGSEA. The CDR3 spells CSVGPGGFSEAFF. Written as DNA, the CDR3 is TGCAGCGTTGGTCCAGGGGGCTTTTCTGAAGCTTTCTTT.

Ten or more counts support this clonotype. The gene calls are TRBV6-1 and TRBJ1-1; D ambiguous. Germline CDR1 and CDR2: MNHNS and SASEGT. Between the trimmed V and J ends, which lost 2 bases and 5 bases, there was a span of 9 bases. The CDR3 sequence is 13 residues long. CDR3 protein: CASSERRQTEAFF. The CDR3 region has the DNA TGTGCCAGCAGTGAAAGGCGGCAGACTGAAGCTTTCTTT.

This chain joins TRBV6-5 and TRBJ1-6; TRBD1 is a possible D gene (5 bases). The CDR3 loop spans 15 amino acids. V lost 7 bases to trimming and J lost 4 bases, with 14 bases between them. From germline, CDR1 is MNHEY and CDR2 SVGAGI. The CDR3 region is CASIMGTGYNSPLHF. The CDR3 DNA reads as TGTGCCAGCATCATGGGGACGGGATATAATTCACCCCTCCACTTT.

This chain joins TRBV20-1 and TRBJ2-3; 11 bases match TRBD2. CDR3 length equals 18 residues. The V segment lost 2 bases and the J segment 2 bases; nucleotides outside the gene matches: 12. Germline V gene data show CDR1 as DFQATT and CDR2 as SNEGSKA (reference sequence). The DNA of the CDR3 is TGCAGTGCTAGATCTTTTGGACTAGCGGGCAAGTCCACAGATACGCAGTATTTT. This sequence encodes CSARSFGLAGKSTDTQYF.

The gene calls are TRBV11-3 and TRBJ2-7, with D perhaps TRBD2 (5 bases). This CDR3 spans 16 amino acids. Germline V gene lookup returns CDR1 SGHNT and CDR2 YENEEA. V was shortened by 1 base and J by 3 bases, with 16 bases between the two germline ends. CDR3 in DNA: TGTGCCAGCAGCTTAGTAACCGGGATCCCTTTCTACGAGCAGTACTTC. It yields the protein CASSLVTGIPFYEQYF.

V is TRBV10-3 and J is TRBJ2-3, with 12 bases that match TRBD2. Germline trimming cut 10 bases from V and 6 bases from J; bases unmatched to any gene: 8. CDR3 size: 14 residues. CDR1 and CDR2 (germline): ENHRY, SYGVKD. This CDR3 is CASKTSGRGDTQYF. The CDR3, as DNA: TGTGCCAGCAAGACTAGCGGGAGAGGTGATACGCAGTATTTT.

The chain carries TRBV4-1 and TRBJ2-7, with unresolved D. From germline, CDR1 is MGHRA and CDR2 YSYEKL. CDR3 length: 15 residues. The V gene lost 0 bases and the J gene lost 4 bases, with 13 bases spanning the gap. In DNA, the CDR3 is TGCGCCAGCAGCCAAGATATGACGACCGGGTACGAGCAGTACTTC. As protein: CASSQDMTTGYEQYF.

V and J are TRBV24-1 and TRBJ1-6; D may be TRBD1 (5 bases). V shed 2 bases and J shed 0 bases, with 19 bases lying between them. Germline values: CDR1 KGHDR, CDR2 SFDVKD. The CDR3 is 20 residues long. CDR3 in amino acids: CATSDSSPGPRPSYNSPLHF. In DNA, the CDR3 is TGTGCCACCAGTGATTCCAGCCCGGGACCCCGACCCTCCTATAATTCACCCCTCCACTTT.

The chain employs TRBV19 and TRBJ1-1; D unresolved. The germline gives CDR1 LNHDA, CDR2 SQIVND (reference sequence). Trimming took off 3 bases at V and 0 bases at J, with 11 bases between the two ends. CDR3 length equals 15 residues. This chain's CDR3 is CASSMGSSMNTEAFF. The DNA of the CDR3 is TGTGCCAGTAGTATGGGGAGTTCCATGAACACTGAAGCTTTCTTT.